This passage covers 2 T cell receptor beta chains from one sample sequenced in a study of cytomegalovirus exposure and HLA in healthy donors. PCR primers comprised 60 Vbeta and 13 Jbeta primers. Produced via immunoSEQ multiplex PCR; TCRdb's table is partial and in-frame only. Altogether around 86,000 clones are present, approximately 7.1% being singletons, with the ten largest covering under 3%. Sample: PBMCs. The receptors were gathered from a man over 45 in good health and CMV-seronegative.

This clone has more than one count but fewer than ten. The CDR3 nucleotides are TGTGCCAGCAGTTTATCCGGGTGGACAGGGGTAGCGTACGAGCAGTACTTC. It yields the protein CASSLSGWTGVAYEQYF. V is TRBV27 and J is TRBJ2-7; 9 nucleotides match TRBD1. V trimming: 0 bases; J trimming: 4 bases; junction bases outside the gene matches: 10. Germline lookup yields CDR1 MNHEY and CDR2 SMNVEV (reference sequence). The CDR3 is 17 residues long.

This rearrangement joins TRBV7-3 to TRBJ2-7; D uncertain. Germline V gene data show CDR1 as SGHTA and CDR2 as FQGTGA. The CDR3 extends over 13 amino acids. The V end was cut by 6 bases, the J end by 0 bases, with 9 bases between. In DNA, the CDR3 is TGTGCCAGCAGAGCAGGTCTCTCCTACGAGCAGTACTTC. Translation: CASRAGLSYEQYF. Supplemented by reference TRBV7-3 and TRBJ2-7, the full variable domain reads GAGVSQTPSNKVTEKGKYVELRCDPISGHTALYWYRQSLGQGPEFLIYFQGTGAADDSGLPNDRFFAVRPEGSVSTLKIQRTERGDSAVYLCASRAGLSYEQYFGPGTRLTVT.